This T cell receptor beta chain is from a study of control samples from healthy donors and cancer patients. TCRdb's copy holds only in-frame clones and misses some; the assay was immunoSEQ multiplex PCR. There are 150,000 to 200,000 clones in the sample; over 85% occur only once, and 8.5% lies in the top ten. This CDR3 has 12 residues. The V and J ends lost 1 base and 5 bases respectively, with 5 bases between them. Germline V gene data show CDR1 as SGHTA and CDR2 as FQGNSA. Material: blood. The receptor's source is a woman in her 40s in good health. The V call is TRBV7-2, the J call TRBJ1-2; D gene ambiguous. The CDR3 loop reads CASSLGLYGYTF. CDR3 DNA sequence: TGTGCCAGCAGCTTAGGACTTTATGGCTACACCTTC.